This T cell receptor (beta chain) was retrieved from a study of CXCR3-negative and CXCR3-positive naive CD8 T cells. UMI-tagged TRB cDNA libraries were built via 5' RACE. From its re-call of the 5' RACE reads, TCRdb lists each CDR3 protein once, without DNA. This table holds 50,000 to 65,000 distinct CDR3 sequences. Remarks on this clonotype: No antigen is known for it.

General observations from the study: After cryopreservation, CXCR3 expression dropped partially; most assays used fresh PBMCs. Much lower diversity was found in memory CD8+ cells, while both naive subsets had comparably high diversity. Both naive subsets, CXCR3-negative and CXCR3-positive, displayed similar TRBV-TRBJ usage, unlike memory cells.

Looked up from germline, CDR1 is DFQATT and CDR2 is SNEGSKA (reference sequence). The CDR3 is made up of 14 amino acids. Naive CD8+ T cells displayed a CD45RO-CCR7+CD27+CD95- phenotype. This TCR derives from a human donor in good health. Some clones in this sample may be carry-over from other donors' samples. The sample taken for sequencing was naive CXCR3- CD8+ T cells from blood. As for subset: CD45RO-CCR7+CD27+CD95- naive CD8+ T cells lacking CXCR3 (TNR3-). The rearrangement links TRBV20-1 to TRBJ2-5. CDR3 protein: CSAGMGMDQETQYF.